These 17 T cell receptor beta chains share one sample of origin, sequenced in a study of T cell repertoires in cytomegalovirus infection. MiXCR, applied by TCRdb to the reads, yields one record per CDR3 protein. Of around 260,000 distinct CDR3 sequences in the sample, roughly a quarter were seen once. Specimen: PBMCs. The receptors derive from a human donor in good health (CMV status not recorded). Some clones in this sample may be carry-over from other donors' samples.

The chain couples TRBV28 to TRBJ1-2; the D gene is possibly TRBD1 (5 bases). The CDR3 sequence is 11 residues long. Germline loops: CDR1 MDHEN, CDR2 SYDVKM. Trimming pared 3 bases from V and 10 bases from J, leaving 9 bases between. For the CDR3, the DNA is TGTGCCAGCAGTTTTGACAGACCCTACACCTTC. Translating it yields CASSFDRPYTF.

This clonotype turned up a few times. The chain has TRBV29-1 and TRBJ2-1; D gene unclear. V lost 4 bases and J 10 bases, leaving 8 bases between the germline ends. The CDR3 consists of 10 residues. The germline V gene encodes CDR1 SQVTM and CDR2 ANQGSEA. CDR3 sequence reads: CSVGSGEQFF. The CDR3 nucleotides read TGCAGCGTTGGGTCCGGGGAGCAGTTCTTC.

The chain employs TRBV6-2 or TRBV6-3 and TRBJ2-1; D gene ambiguous. Trimming cost V 0 bases and J 9 bases, with 9 bases left between them. The CDR3 extends over 13 amino acids. The germline CDR1 and CDR2 sequences are MNHEY and SVGEGT. The CDR3 reads CASSYSTPREQFF. The CDR3, as DNA: TGTGCCAGCAGTTACTCTACCCCTCGTGAGCAGTTCTTC.

The sample holds many counts of this clonotype. The chain employs TRBV7-9 and TRBJ2-5; no definite D call. Trimming removed 2 bases at V and 4 bases at J, with 14 bases between. In germline, CDR1 is SEHNR, CDR2 FQNEAQ (reference sequence). This CDR3 is built from 15 residues. The CDR3 DNA reads as TGTGCCAGCAGCTTAACTGGTCGACCCCCAGAGACCCAGTACTTC. It encodes CASSLTGRPPETQYF.

This chain uses TRBV5-6 with TRBJ1-2, with D hard to call. The CDR3 is made up of 14 amino acids. Germline CDR1 reads SGHDT; CDR2 reads YYEEEE. V gave up 1 base and J gave up 5 bases, with 12 bases separating them. CDR3 in DNA: TGTGCCAGCAGCTTGACGACGGTTGGGTATGGCTACACCTTC. Translation: CASSLTTVGYGYTF.

The V call is TRBV10-1, the J call TRBJ2-2; D not certain. Germline CDR1 and CDR2: WNHNN and SYGVQD (reference sequence). This CDR3 is 16 amino acids long. V was clipped by 4 bases and J by 4 bases, with 16 bases between them. This chain's CDR3 is CASSATGQLVTGELFF. The CDR3 coding sequence is TGCGCCAGCAGTGCCACCGGCCAGCTAGTCACCGGGGAGCTGTTTTTT.

This rearrangement joins TRBV14 to TRBJ2-2; a possible D gene is TRBD2 (5 bases). The germline V gene has CDR1 SGHDN and CDR2 FVKESK. The CDR3 sequence is 17 residues long. The germline V and J ends were trimmed by 0 bases and 0 bases, with 11 bases remaining between them. The CDR3 sequence: CASSQDRGMSNTGELFF. CDR3 in DNA: TGTGCCAGCAGCCAAGATCGGGGTATGTCGAACACCGGGGAGCTGTTTTTT.

The rearrangement uses TRBV20-1 and TRBJ2-3; D is ambiguous. Looked up from germline, CDR1 is DFQATT and CDR2 is SNEGSKA (reference sequence). Trimming took off 3 bases at V and 4 bases at J, with 11 bases between the two ends. The CDR3 is 13 amino acids. CDR3 sequence reads: CSARGWLADTQYF. As DNA, the CDR3 is TGCAGTGCTAGGGGGTGGCTCGCAGATACGCAGTATTTT.

This clonotype showed up just a few times. This sequence joins TRBV11-3 and TRBJ2-1, with D uncertain. The V end was cut by 2 bases, the J end by 7 bases, with 9 bases between. The CDR3 is made up of 13 amino acids. CDR1 is SGHNT, CDR2 YENEEA, per germline. The CDR3 here is CASSLNGWNEQFF. The CDR3 coding sequence is TGTGCCAGCAGCTTAAACGGGTGGAATGAGCAGTTCTTC.

This clonotype was seen ten or more times. The chain employs TRBV7-2 and TRBJ1-5, with D possibly TRBD1 on 5 matching bases. V shed 6 bases and J shed 1 base, with 13 bases lying between them. CDR3 length: 15 amino acids. The germline CDR1 and CDR2 sequences are SGHTA and FQGNSA. The chain's CDR3 is CASSGGFSSNQPQHF. The CDR3 coding sequence is TGTGCCAGCAGTGGGGGTTTTTCGAGCAATCAGCCCCAGCATTTT.

The chain is built from TRBV19 and TRBJ2-7; the D gene could be TRBD1 or TRBD2 (5 bases each). CDR1 is LNHDA and CDR2 is SQIVND in the germline V gene (reference sequence). The CDR3 has 11 amino acids. Between the trimmed V and J ends, which lost 5 bases and 7 bases, there was a span of 9 bases. The CDR3: CASSGGSEQYF. The CDR3 DNA sequence: TGTGCCAGTAGTGGGGGATCAGAGCAGTACTTC. The whole variable domain, remainder taken from reference TRBV19 and TRBJ2-7, is DGGITQSPKYLFRKEGQNVTLSCEQNLNHDAMYWYRQDPGQGLRLIYYSQIVNDFQKGDIAEGYSVSREKKESFPLTVTSAQKNPTAFYLCASSGGSEQYFGPGTRLTVT.

This clonotype has just a few counts. V is TRBV20-1 and J is TRBJ1-1; TRBD1 might be the D (5 bases). The CDR3 sequence is 15 residues long. Germline V gene lookup returns CDR1 DFQATT and CDR2 SNEGSKA (reference sequence). The V gene lost 3 bases and the J gene lost 0 bases, with 14 bases spanning the gap. The CDR3 region is CSARQGESMNTEAFF. The CDR3 DNA reads TGCAGTGCTAGGCAGGGTGAATCTATGAACACTGAAGCTTTCTTT.

V and J are TRBV7-6 and TRBJ2-3; TRBD2 aligns across 10 bases. The CDR3 covers 16 residues. Germline V gives CDR1 SGHVS, CDR2 FNYEAQ. V shed 5 bases and J 2 bases; nucleotides not matched to a gene: 7. Here the CDR3 DNA reads TGTGCCAGCAGCCAAGGGACTAGCGTTTTCACAGATACGCAGTATTTT. Its translation is CASSQGTSVFTDTQYF. The variable domain in full, completed from reference TRBV7-6 and TRBJ2-3, reads GAGVSQSPRYKVTKRGQDVALRCDPISGHVSLYWYRQALGQGPEFLTYFNYEAQQDKSGLPNDRFSAERPEGSISTLTIQRTEQRDSAMYRCASSQGTSVFTDTQYFGPGTRLTVL.

This clonotype was picked up many times. The CDR3 here is CASSLAGRTYEQYF. In DNA, the CDR3 is TGTGCCAGCAGCTTAGCGGGTAGGACCTACGAGCAGTACTTC. The chain uses TRBV7-9 and TRBJ2-7; D gene unclear. The germline CDR1 and CDR2 sequences are SEHNR and FQNEAQ (reference sequence). Deletions cut 0 bases from V and 2 bases from J, with 8 bases between. The CDR3 is 14 residues long. Full variable domain (missing parts from reference TRBV7-9 and TRBJ2-7): DTGVSQNPRHKITKRGQNVTFRCDPISEHNRLYWYRQTLGQGPEFLTYFQNEAQLEKSRLLSDRFSAERPKGSFSTLEIQRTEQGDSAMYLCASSLAGRTYEQYFGPGTRLTVT.

The sample holds many counts of this clonotype. CDR3 nucleotide sequence: TGTGCCACCAGCAGAGATGGGGGGAACAATGAGCAGTTCTTC. This gives the protein CATSRDGGNNEQFF. J is TRBJ2-1 and V is TRBV15; TRBD2 might be the D (6 bases). The V end was cut by 0 bases, the J end by 5 bases, with 8 bases between. Germline assignment: CDR1 LNHNV and CDR2 YYDKDF (reference sequence). This CDR3 has 14 amino acids.

This clonotype appeared a few times. The chain combines TRBV20-1 with TRBJ1-6; the D gene is possibly TRBD1 (5 bases). Per germline, CDR1 DFQATT and CDR2 SNEGSKA (reference sequence). V was clipped by 3 bases and J by 5 bases, with 23 bases between them. The CDR3 consists of 18 residues. The CDR3 sequence: CSARRGVVGEPNNSPLHF. CDR3 coding DNA: TGCAGTGCTAGGAGAGGTGTGGTAGGGGAGCCGAATAATTCACCCCTCCACTTT.

This clonotype was seen at least ten times. J is TRBJ2-5 and V is TRBV6-4, with no clear D. Trimming pared 6 bases from V and 1 base from J, leaving 3 bases between. Germline V gives CDR1 MRHNA, CDR2 SNTAGT. This CDR3 is built from 11 residues. The CDR3 loop is CASRSQETQYF. In DNA, the CDR3 is TGTGCCAGCAGGAGCCAAGAGACCCAGTACTTC.